Many counts were recorded for the clone carrying this T cell receptor (beta chain). Its target is not known. The data stem from a study of T cells in Graves' hyperthyroidism and ophthalmopathy. The CDR3 extends over 15 amino acids. J was trimmed by 2 bases and V by 4 bases; bases with no gene match: 7. From germline, CDR1 is SQVTM and CDR2 ANQGSEA. There were TCR beta CDR3 regions amplified from RNA transcripts. The primer set for the first-round RT-PCR of the TCR CDR3 was HTBI. TCRdb fed the multiplex PCR reads into MiXCR, producing one record per CDR3 protein. The sample contains around 620,000 distinct CDR3 sequences, approximately 14% of which appear only once. Study-wide results and limits: The majority of expanded thyroid clonotypes above 0.001 also appeared in blood. Ophthalmopathy was separated from stable hyperthyroidism by a 13 V-J model.

J is TRBJ2-3 and V is TRBV29-1; 9 bases line up with TRBD2. This TCR was recovered from a woman aged 18-35 years with Graves' ophthalmopathy. The sequenced material came from blood. In nucleotides, the CDR3 is TGCAGCGTTGTTTCCCTAGCGGGAAACACAGATACGCAGTATTTT. Translation: CSVVSLAGNTDTQYF.